The 24 T cell receptor beta chains reported below all come from one sample, sequenced in a study of T cells after somatic rescue of genetic block. Assay: immunoSEQ multiplex PCR; the TCRdb copy retains only in-frame clones and omits some. Counted here are around 10,000 clones, 70% to 75% occurring once; the ten biggest clones make up roughly 22%. The specimen sequenced was peripheral blood mononuclear cells (PBMCs). The receptors here all came from a boy between 5 and 17 years old.

The chain links TRBV7-9 to TRBJ2-1; D not resolved. The germline gives CDR1 SEHNR, CDR2 FQNEAQ (reference sequence). Trimming left V 5 bases short and J 6 bases short, with 8 bases between. CDR3 length: 12 amino acids. This chain's CDR3 is CASSLLFNEQFF. The CDR3 DNA reads as TGTGCCAGCAGCCTCCTCTTCAATGAGCAGTTCTTC. Based on the CDR3 plus reference TRBV7-9 and TRBJ2-1, the full variable domain is DTGVSQNPRHKITKRGQNVTFRCDPISEHNRLYWYRQTLGQGPEFLTYFQNEAQLEKSRLLSDRFSAERPKGSFSTLEIQRTEQGDSAMYLCASSLLFNEQFFGPGTRLTVL.

The chain combines TRBV6-1 with TRBJ2-1; D may correspond to TRBD1 or TRBD2 (5 bases each). There are 15 residues in the CDR3. From germline, CDR1 is MNHNS and CDR2 SASEGT. Trimming removed 4 bases from V and 3 bases from J, with 13 bases in between. CDR3 in amino acids: CASSGQGPFYNEQFF. In DNA, the CDR3 is TGTGCCAGCAGTGGCCAGGGACCGTTCTACAATGAGCAGTTCTTC.

The chain employs TRBV5-1 and TRBJ2-7; D ambiguous. V lost 0 bases and J 4 bases, leaving 11 bases between the germline ends. Looked up from germline, CDR1 is SGHRS and CDR2 is YFSETQ. The CDR3 has 14 residues. The CDR3 here is CASSLGPLKYEQYF. CDR3 nucleotide sequence: TGCGCCAGCAGCTTGGGGCCCCTAAAGTACGAGCAGTACTTC.

This clone was picked up one time. J is TRBJ1-1 and V is TRBV27; D might be TRBD1 (5 bases). Trimming cost V 2 bases and J 0 bases, with 10 bases left between them. This CDR3 is built from 15 residues. Germline loops: CDR1 MNHEY, CDR2 SMNVEV (reference sequence). CDR3 loop: CASSLRGGMNTEAFF. The CDR3 nucleotides read TGTGCCAGCAGTTTACGGGGCGGGATGAACACTGAAGCTTTCTTT.

The CDR3 here is CASSPQSGSAGEQYF. The DNA of the CDR3 is TGTGCCAGCTCACCACAAAGCGGGAGTGCGGGGGAGCAGTACTTC. The chain employs TRBV18 and TRBJ2-7, with 8 positions matching TRBD2. With 1 base clipped from V and 7 bases from J, the junction kept 9 bases outside the gene matches. Germline V CDR1 and CDR2: KGHSH, LQKENI. CDR3 size: 15 residues. Together with reference TRBV18 and TRBJ2-7, the CDR3 gives the full variable domain: NAGVMQNPRHLVRRRGQEARLRCSPMKGHSHVYWYRQLPEEGLKFMVYLQKENIIDESGMPKERFSAEFPKEGPSILRIQQVVRGDSAAYFCASSPQSGSAGEQYFGPGTRLTVT.

This chain uses TRBV5-1 with TRBJ1-1; D ambiguous. CDR1 and CDR2 from the germline V gene are SGHRS and YFSETQ. CDR3 length: 13 residues. Trimming stripped 0 bases from V and 4 bases from J, with 7 bases between. The CDR3 region is CASSLGQFTEAFF. DNA of the CDR3: TGCGCCAGCAGCTTGGGCCAGTTCACTGAAGCTTTCTTT.

The chain couples TRBV28 to TRBJ1-2; 11 positions match TRBD1. CDR1 MDHEN and CDR2 SYDVKM come from the germline V gene. The CDR3 contains 18 residues. After removal of 5 bases from V and 0 bases from J, the junction contained 11 bases not matched to a gene. For the CDR3, the DNA is TGTGCCAGCAGTATAATCCCCCTGGACAGGGGGCCTAACTATGGCTACACCTTC. Translation gives CASSIIPLDRGPNYGYTF.

The chain couples TRBV6-5 to TRBJ2-1, with TRBD1 matching 12 bases. Germline assignment: CDR1 MNHEY and CDR2 SVGAGI. V dropped 2 bases and J dropped 10; count of bases not matched to a gene: 6. CDR3 length: 15 residues. CDR3 in DNA: TGTGCCAGCAGTTACCCCGGGACAGGGGGCAAAGAGCAGTTCTTC. Translation gives CASSYPGTGGKEQFF.

The gene calls are TRBV5-6 and TRBJ2-5; D is perhaps TRBD1 (5 bases). This CDR3 region has 15 residues. CDR1 and CDR2 (germline): SGHDT, YYEEEE. The ends were cut back, 4 bases at V and 1 base at J, with 14 bases in the middle. DNA for the CDR3: TGTGCCAGCAGCCTAACAACAGGTATCCAAGAGACCCAGTACTTC. Translation gives CASSLTTGIQETQYF.

This chain connects TRBV11-2 to TRBJ2-7; perhaps TRBD2 as D (5 bases). With 0 bases removed from V and 3 bases from J, the gap between germline ends came to 15 bases. CDR3 length: 16 amino acids. Germline V gives CDR1 SGHAT, CDR2 FQNNGV. In nucleotides, the CDR3 is TGTGCCAGCAGCTTAGAGGCACTAGGAGGCCTCTACGAGCAGTACTTC. This encodes CASSLEALGGLYEQYF.

The chain joins TRBV7-9 to TRBJ1-1; D unresolved. The CDR3 is 15 amino acids. V was cut by 1 base and J by 0 bases, with 9 bases left in between. Germline V gives CDR1 SEHNR, CDR2 FQNEAQ (reference sequence). The CDR3 region has the DNA TGTGCCAGCAGCTTAGTCGGGTTCTTGAACACTGAAGCTTTCTTT. This encodes CASSLVGFLNTEAFF.

The chain uses TRBV7-9 and TRBJ2-3; TRBD1 agrees at 7 bases. Trimming at V came to 1 base and at J to 0 bases, leaving 4 bases not matched to a gene. Germline CDR1 reads SEHNR; CDR2 reads FQNEAQ (reference sequence). The CDR3 has 16 amino acids. As DNA, the CDR3 is TGTGCCAGCAGCTTAGGACAGGGAGTAAGCACAGATACGCAGTATTTT. This sequence encodes CASSLGQGVSTDTQYF.

Only a few counts were recorded for this clone. This chain connects TRBV27 to TRBJ2-7; TRBD1 agrees at 8 bases. Germline V gene data show CDR1 as MNHEY and CDR2 as SMNVEV (reference sequence). This CDR3 region has 12 residues. V shed 10 bases and J 7 bases; nucleotides not matched to a gene: 9. CDR3 nucleotides: TGTGCCACCTCGACAGGGGTTGGGGAGCAGTACTTC. Its translation is CATSTGVGEQYF.

The chain carries TRBV18 and TRBJ2-1, with 8 bases that match TRBD2. From germline, CDR1 is KGHSH and CDR2 LQKENI. V was clipped by 2 bases and J by 3 bases; unmatched bases: 3. This CDR3 contains 15 residues. CDR3 DNA: TGTGCCAGCTCACCAATACTAGCGGTCTACAATGAGCAGTTCTTC. Residues: CASSPILAVYNEQFF.

This chain links TRBV21-1 with TRBJ1-6; the D call in the table, TRBD1, was not verified against the DNA. TRBV21-1 is described as a pseudogene. The CDR3 length is 16 residues. CDR3: CASGGQGKASNSPLHF. The CDR3 DNA sequence: TGTGCCAGCGGGGGACAGGGTAAGGCGTCTAATTCACCCCTCCACTTT.

In this sample, this clone turned up a few times. The chain recombines TRBV4-1 with TRBJ2-7; D is perhaps TRBD1 or TRBD2 (5 bases each). The CDR3 is made up of 16 amino acids. Looked up from germline, CDR1 is MGHRA and CDR2 is YSYEKL. Trimming left V 0 bases short and J 0 bases short, with 12 bases between. This chain's CDR3 is CASSQEGARGSYEQYF. The CDR3 DNA reads as TGCGCCAGCAGCCAAGAAGGGGCACGGGGCTCCTACGAGCAGTACTTC.

DNA for the CDR3: TGTGCCAGCAGCTCCTGGGACATTGCCTACGAGCAGTACTTC. Its translation is CASSSWDIAYEQYF. The chain combines TRBV5-6 with TRBJ2-7; TRBD1 is a possible D gene (6 bases). CDR3 length equals 14 residues. The V gene lost 3 bases and the J gene lost 2 bases, with 12 bases spanning the gap. Germline CDR1 and CDR2: SGHDT and YYEEEE.

CDR3 coding DNA: TGTGCCAGCAGTGAAGTTCTGAAGGGACAGCGCCCTTATGGCTACACCTTC. Translating it yields CASSEVLKGQRPYGYTF. This sequence joins TRBV6-1 and TRBJ1-2; TRBD1 agrees at 7 bases. The germline CDR1 and CDR2 sequences are MNHNS and SASEGT. Losses at the gene ends were 1 base for V and 5 bases for J; bases not matched to a gene: 13. The CDR3 is 17 residues long.

V gene TRBV5-6 combines with J gene TRBJ2-7; 11 bases map to TRBD1. After removal of 5 bases from V and 2 bases from J, the junction contained 3 bases not matched to a gene. The CDR3 is 14 residues long. CDR1 and CDR2 (germline): SGHDT, YYEEEE. CDR3 DNA: TGTGCCAGCAGGGGGACAGGGGGAACCTACGAGCAGTACTTC. Protein: CASRGTGGTYEQYF.

This clone was recorded a few times. The V call is TRBV25-1, the J call TRBJ2-5; 7 bases are a match to TRBD1. Germline values: CDR1 MGHDK, CDR2 SYGVNS. The V and J ends lost 2 bases and 3 bases, in that order; junction bases with no gene match: 6. The CDR3 sequence is 15 residues long. CDR3 sequence: CASSERKGAKETQYF. For the CDR3, the DNA is TGTGCCAGCAGTGAAAGAAAGGGGGCAAAAGAGACCCAGTACTTC.

The V and J genes are TRBV28 and TRBJ2-7, with 9 bases fitting TRBD2. J gave up 6 bases and V 2 bases, and 5 bases lay outside the gene matches. The CDR3 contains 14 residues. CDR1 is MDHEN, CDR2 SYDVKM, per germline. CDR3 in DNA: TGTGCCAGCAGTTTAGCGGGAGGGCCCTCCGAGCAGTACTTC. This sequence encodes CASSLAGGPSEQYF.

This chain connects TRBV6-5 to TRBJ2-7; a weak D match, TRBD1 (6 bases). Trimming cost V 0 bases and J 6 bases, with 12 bases left between them. Germline loops: CDR1 MNHEY, CDR2 SVGAGI. The CDR3 totals 14 residues. In DNA, the CDR3 is TGTGCCAGCAGTTACTCGGACAGATCGGGCGAGCAGTACTTC. This sequence encodes CASSYSDRSGEQYF.

This chain uses TRBV5-5 with TRBJ2-4, with D possibly being TRBD2 (6 bases). Trimming shortened V by 3 bases and J by 2 bases, and 18 bases separated the two germline ends. Per the germline V gene, CDR1 is SGHKS and CDR2 is YYEKEE (reference sequence). The CDR3 consists of 17 residues. This CDR3 reads CASSSQEPGRTKNIQYF. The CDR3 DNA is TGTGCCAGCAGCTCTCAAGAACCAGGGAGGACCAAAAACATTCAGTACTTC.

The table lists this clone with a few counts. The CDR3 protein is CASSQTDRGFNSPLHF. The CDR3 DNA reads as TGCGCCAGCAGCCAGACAGACAGGGGGTTTAATTCACCCCTCCACTTT. The chain couples TRBV4-1 to TRBJ1-6; 9 nucleotides align to TRBD1. The CDR3 covers 16 residues. Trimming cost V 3 bases and J 6 bases; bases outside gene matches: 6. CDR1 MGHRA and CDR2 YSYEKL come from the germline V gene.